Below are 23 T cell receptor beta chains sequenced from a single sample in a study of blood T cell repertoires in COVID-19. Here immunoSEQ multiplex PCR was the method, and the copy in TCRdb shows in-frame clones only, minus some. The profile shows tens of thousands of clones, less than 95% of them singletons. The sequencing sample was made of peripheral blood. Receptor source: a human donor with active COVID-19. The donor label of this sample is uncertain.

The V and J genes are TRBV6-2 or TRBV6-3 and TRBJ2-4; TRBD1 is a possible D gene (6 bases). Deletions cut 6 bases from V and 0 bases from J, with 12 bases between. CDR3 size: 15 residues. Germline lookup yields CDR1 MNHEY and CDR2 SVGEGT. The CDR3 region has the DNA TGTGCCAGCAGCGAAGGACAGATAGCCAAAAACATTCAGTACTTC. Translated, it gives CASSEGQIAKNIQYF.

This clone was seen once. The V gene is TRBV9, the J gene TRBJ1-1; D gene uncertain. Trimming stripped 4 bases from V and 8 bases from J, with 27 bases between. The germline gives CDR1 SGDLS, CDR2 YYNGEE. This CDR3 has 17 amino acids. CDR3 amino acids: CASSPRPRSRGRPEAFF. The CDR3 DNA follows: TGTGCCAGCAGCCCACGGCCCCGGTCACGGGGTAGACCGGAAGCTTTCTTT.

This clone is a singleton in its sample. The V call is TRBV6-6, the J call TRBJ2-1, with D tentatively TRBD2 (5 bases). Looked up from germline, CDR1 is MNHNY and CDR2 is SVGAGI (reference sequence). V was shortened by 6 bases and J by 6 bases, with 9 bases between the two germline ends. CDR3 length: 12 amino acids. CDR3 region: CASRGASNEQFF. CDR3 bases: TGTGCCAGCAGGGGAGCTTCCAATGAGCAGTTCTTC.

The chain is built from TRBV19 and TRBJ1-1; D is perhaps TRBD1 (5 bases). The CDR3 covers 16 residues. V shed 4 bases and J shed 4 bases, with 19 bases lying between them. The germline gives CDR1 LNHDA, CDR2 SQIVND (reference sequence). The CDR3 loop is CASSRDMGIGGTEAFF. The CDR3 bases are TGTGCCAGTAGTAGGGATATGGGGATCGGGGGCACTGAAGCTTTCTTT.

V gene TRBV5-4 combines with J gene TRBJ2-1; 9 bases are shared with TRBD1. CDR1 is SGHNT, CDR2 YYREEE, per germline (reference sequence). The CDR3 covers 17 residues. With V trimmed by 2 bases and J by 6 bases, 12 bases remained unmatched. The CDR3 sequence is CASSLGGMGQGFNEQFF. The CDR3 bases are TGTGCCAGCAGCTTAGGGGGAATGGGACAGGGCTTCAATGAGCAGTTCTTC.

This rearrangement joins TRBV29-1 to TRBJ1-1; D not certain. The germline V and J ends were trimmed by 6 bases and 1 base, with 12 bases remaining between them. Germline V gene sequence: CDR1 SQVTM, CDR2 ANQGSEA. The CDR3 has 13 amino acids. CDR3 loop: CSVDLRQNTEAFF. CDR3 DNA: TGCAGCGTGGACTTGCGGCAGAACACTGAAGCTTTCTTT.

The rearrangement links TRBV29-1 to TRBJ2-7, with 7 bases aligning to TRBD1. This CDR3 spans 13 amino acids. Germline V gene sequence: CDR1 SQVTM, CDR2 ANQGSEA. V lost 1 base and J lost 4; bases outside the gene matches: 4. The CDR3 reads CSVEAGQSYEQYF. The CDR3 DNA reads TGCAGCGTTGAAGCGGGACAGTCGTACGAGCAGTACTTC.

The chain carries TRBV7-9 and TRBJ1-2; 8 bases are a match to TRBD1. The length of the CDR3 is 15 residues. Germline trimming cut 5 bases from V and 8 bases from J; bases unmatched to any gene: 13. The V gene's germline CDR1 is SEHNR and CDR2 FQNEAQ (reference sequence). The CDR3: CASSGLGQAFWGYTF. The CDR3 nucleotides are TGTGCCAGCAGCGGACTGGGACAGGCGTTCTGGGGCTACACCTTC.

CDR3 loop: CASSSGQGAAGNTIYF. CDR3 DNA: TGTGCCAGCAGTTCCGGACAGGGGGCGGCTGGAAACACCATATATTTT. The chain employs TRBV6-5 and TRBJ1-3, with 11 bases fitting TRBD1. This CDR3 region has 16 residues. Unmatched junction bases numbered 4, after V lost 4 bases and J lost 2 bases. Germline CDR1 and CDR2: MNHEY and SVGAGI.

This chain uses TRBV6-6 with TRBJ2-2; 7 positions match TRBD2. Germline CDR1 MNHNY, CDR2 SVGAGI (reference sequence). Trimming removed 6 bases from V and 5 bases from J; junction bases left unmatched: 3. This CDR3 comprises 13 residues. The CDR3 sequence is CASSAGVTGELFF. CDR3 coding DNA: TGTGCCAGCAGCGCGGGGGTAACCGGGGAGCTGTTTTTT.

This chain uses TRBV27 with TRBJ1-5; TRBD1 is a possible D gene (5 bases). This CDR3 is 15 amino acids long. Germline values: CDR1 MNHEY, CDR2 SMNVEV (reference sequence). Trimming stripped 5 bases from V and 1 base from J, with 12 bases between. CDR3 region: CASSPRGDSNQPQHF. The CDR3 DNA sequence: TGTGCCAGCAGTCCCCGCGGGGACAGCAATCAGCCCCAGCATTTT.

The CDR3 region is CATAGLAGGNEQFF. CDR3 nucleotide sequence: TGTGCCACCGCCGGACTAGCGGGGGGGAATGAGCAGTTCTTC. V is TRBV24-1 and J is TRBJ2-1, with 15 bases that match TRBD2. The CDR3 sequence is 14 residues long. J gave up 7 bases and V 9 bases, and 3 bases lay outside the gene matches. Germline V CDR1 and CDR2: KGHDR, SFDVKD.

The V and J genes are TRBV10-3 and TRBJ1-1, with D perhaps TRBD1 (5 bases). V shed 6 bases and J shed 2 bases, with 16 bases lying between them. The germline CDR1 and CDR2 sequences are ENHRY and SYGVKD. This CDR3 has 15 residues. The CDR3 reads CAISRGGGINTEAFF. DNA of the CDR3: TGTGCCATCAGCCGTGGGGGAGGGATTAACACTGAAGCTTTCTTT.

The V and J genes are TRBV6-2 or TRBV6-3 and TRBJ2-2, with no clear D. The V and J ends lost 5 bases and 4 bases respectively, with 14 bases between them. CDR1 is MNHEY and CDR2 is SVGEGT in the germline V gene. The CDR3 is made up of 15 amino acids. Written as DNA, the CDR3 is TGTGCCAGCAGTCCCGACATGTTGCGCACCGGGGAGCTGTTTTTT. It is translated as CASSPDMLRTGELFF.

The chain couples TRBV15 to TRBJ1-2; 7 bases align to TRBD1. The CDR3 extends over 12 amino acids. CDR1 and CDR2 (germline): LNHNV, YYDKDF (reference sequence). V lost 5 bases to trimming and J lost 7 bases; unmatched junction nucleotides: 4. CDR3 sequence reads: CATSPRTGGYTF. The CDR3 DNA reads TGTGCCACCAGCCCGCGGACAGGTGGCTACACCTTC.

The V and J genes are TRBV19 and TRBJ2-1; 9 bases match TRBD1. Germline V gene lookup returns CDR1 LNHDA and CDR2 SQIVND (reference sequence). CDR3 length: 14 residues. V shed 8 bases and J 5 bases; nucleotides not matched to a gene: 7. DNA of the CDR3: TGTGCCAGTGACGACAGGGGGAAGAACAATGAGCAGTTCTTC. This codes for CASDDRGKNNEQFF.

The chain joins TRBV29-1 to TRBJ2-7; D is possibly TRBD2 (5 bases). The CDR3 extends over 17 amino acids. Trimming cost V 0 bases and J 0 bases, with 18 bases left between them. Looked up from germline, CDR1 is SQVTM and CDR2 is ANQGSEA. The chain's CDR3 is CSVEDRAGQLSSYEQYF. Here the CDR3 DNA reads TGCAGCGTTGAAGATAGGGCGGGCCAGCTGAGCTCCTACGAGCAGTACTTC.

The chain recombines TRBV7-2 with TRBJ1-2; 8 bases match TRBD1. J was trimmed by 5 bases and V by 1 base; bases with no gene match: 6. The germline V gene encodes CDR1 SGHTA and CDR2 FQGNSA. CDR3 size: 15 residues. The CDR3 loop is CASSLDADRVYGYTF. The CDR3 DNA is TGTGCCAGCAGCTTAGATGCGGACAGGGTATATGGCTACACCTTC.

V is TRBV4-3 and J is TRBJ2-1, with 10 bases identical to TRBD1. Per the germline V gene, CDR1 is LGHNA and CDR2 is YSLEER. CDR3 size: 14 residues. Trimming at V came to 5 bases and at J to 9 bases, leaving 7 bases not matched to a gene. This CDR3 reads CASSTRTGGGEQFF. DNA for the CDR3: TGCGCCAGCAGCACTCGGACAGGGGGTGGTGAGCAGTTCTTC.

This clone was found once. The CDR3 DNA reads TGTGCCACCAGCTTGACAGGCCGGACCGGGGAGCTGTTTTTT. It encodes CATSLTGRTGELFF. The genes are TRBV24-1 and TRBJ2-2; TRBD1 might be the D (6 bases). V shed 7 bases and J shed 5 bases, with 13 bases lying between them. Germline V lookup: CDR1 KGHDR, CDR2 SFDVKD. The CDR3 is made up of 14 amino acids.

This chain uses TRBV18 with TRBJ1-2, with D unclear. CDR1 is KGHSH, CDR2 LQKENI, per germline. The V gene lost 6 bases and the J gene lost 8 bases, with 19 bases spanning the gap. The CDR3 loop spans 14 amino acids. This chain's CDR3 is CASSLKISGDGYTF. The DNA of the CDR3 is TGTGCCAGCTCCCTCAAAATATCGGGAGACGGCTACACCTTC.

J is TRBJ1-4 and V is TRBV4-2; TRBD1 matches at 8 bases. From germline, CDR1 is LGHNA and CDR2 YNFKEQ. Trimming cost V 0 bases and J 7 bases; bases outside gene matches: 4. CDR3 size: 15 residues. The chain's CDR3 is CASSQEGTGAEKLFF. In DNA, the CDR3 is TGTGCCAGCAGCCAAGAGGGGACAGGAGCTGAAAAACTGTTTTTT.

The chain recombines TRBV19 with TRBJ1-2; D is undetermined. The germline gives CDR1 LNHDA, CDR2 SQIVND (reference sequence). The CDR3 has 14 amino acids. Trimming removed 3 bases from V and 2 bases from J, with 10 bases in between. The CDR3: CASSIRELNYGYTF. As DNA, the CDR3 is TGTGCCAGTAGTATCCGGGAGTTAAACTATGGCTACACCTTC.